This T cell receptor (beta chain) was sequenced for a study of identical twins. General study points: Without tracking the same donors, conclusions rested on cross-sectional statistical analysis. Partly confounded zero-insertion analyses could result from invariant MAIT and iNKT cells.

All donors were healthy Caucasians. TCRdb reanalysed the 5' RACE reads using MiXCR and keeps one entry per CDR3 protein. The sample carries roughly 290,000 distinct CDR3 sequences, about 8.3% recorded once. As for this clonotype: The antigen remains unidentified.

Germline loops: CDR1 MNHNS, CDR2 SASEGT. V lost 7 bases to trimming and J lost 6 bases, with 15 bases between them. This CDR3 is 13 amino acids long. These data also featured in a second study, about yellow fever vaccine responses in identical twins.

The TCR sequence derives from a young woman in good health. Specimen: memory (CD45RO+) T cells sorted from blood. The chain combines TRBV6-1 with TRBJ1-1, with D unresolved. CDR3 residues: CASTGRGNAEAFF. CDR3 sequence (DNA): TGTGCCAGCACCGGACGGGGAAACGCTGAAGCTTTCTTT.